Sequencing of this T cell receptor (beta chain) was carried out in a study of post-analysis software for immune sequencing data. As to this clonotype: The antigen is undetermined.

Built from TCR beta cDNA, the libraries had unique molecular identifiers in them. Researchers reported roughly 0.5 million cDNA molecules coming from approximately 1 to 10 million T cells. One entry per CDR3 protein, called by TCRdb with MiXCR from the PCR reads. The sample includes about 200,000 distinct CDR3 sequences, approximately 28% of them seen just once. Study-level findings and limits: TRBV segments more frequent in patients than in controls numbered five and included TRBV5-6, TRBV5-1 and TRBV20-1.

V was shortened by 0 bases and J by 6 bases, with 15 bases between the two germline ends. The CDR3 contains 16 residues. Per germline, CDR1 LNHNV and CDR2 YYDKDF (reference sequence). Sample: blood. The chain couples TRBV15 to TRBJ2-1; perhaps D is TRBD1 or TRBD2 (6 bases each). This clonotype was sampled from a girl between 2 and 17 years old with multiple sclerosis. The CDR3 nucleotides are TGTGCCACCAGCAGAGATCTGGGGGGCGTTGTCAATGAGCAGTTCTTC. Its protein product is CATSRDLGGVVNEQFF. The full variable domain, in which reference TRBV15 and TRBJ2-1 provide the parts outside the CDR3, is DAMVIQNPRYQVTQFGKPVTLSCSQTLNHNVMYWYQQKSSQAPKLLFHYYDKDFNNEADTPDNFQSRRPNTSFCFLDIRSPGLGDTAMYLCATSRDLGGVVNEQFFGPGTRLTVL.